This TCR beta chain was sequenced in a study of T cell responses to AZD1222 COVID-19 vaccine. Notes on the study in general: Most donors were white British and more were female, and clonal diversity was possibly underestimated.

Recipients boosted at about 4 weeks or about 12 weeks are pooled. Generated by immunoSEQ multiplex PCR, the TCRdb table keeps only in-frame clones and is missing some. The sample consists of around 110,000 clones, about 90% of them appearing once. Germline V gene sequence: CDR1 KGHSH, CDR2 LQKENI. Trimming removed 6 bases at V and 5 bases at J, with 11 bases between. The CDR3 consists of 14 residues. Notes on this clone: No antigen is known for it.

The starting material was peripheral blood, obtained 28 days after the second AZD1222 dose. The TCR was taken from an adult who received the AZD1222 COVID-19 vaccine. This chain connects TRBV18 to TRBJ1-6; D is unclear. This CDR3 reads CASSPSGDNSPLHF. CDR3 nucleotide sequence: TGTGCCAGCTCTCCTTCCGGTGATAATTCACCCCTCCACTTT.